Detailed here is one T cell receptor (beta chain). The sample comes from a study of blood T cell repertoires in COVID-19. Study as a whole: The cDNA or gDNA used as material had been derived from T cells, B-cell-depleted T cells, or PBMCs.

The trim removed 5 bases at V and 8 bases at J, leaving 18 bases unmatched. The CDR3 covers 17 residues. The germline gives CDR1 LNHDA, CDR2 SQIVND (reference sequence). The table came from immunoSEQ multiplex PCR; TCRdb's copy has only in-frame clones and leaves some out. The sample contains roughly 190,000 clones, roughly 80% of which appear only once. The rearrangement joins TRBV19 to TRBJ1-2, with 9 bases aligning to TRBD1. The specimen was PBMCs or T cells enriched from blood (not recorded which). The TCR sequence derives from a woman aged 55 to 70 with acute COVID-19. In nucleotides, the CDR3 is TGTGCCAGTAGTTCAACCGGGACAGGGCTCCGGTCGGGAGGCTACACCTTC. This codes for CASSSTGTGLRSGGYTF.